One and the same sample provided the 28 T cell receptor beta chains below, sequenced in a study of shared clonotypes between healthy human individuals. Cells designated naive CD8 were CD45RO-negative and were positively selected for CCR7, with terminally differentiated effector memory CD45RA+ cells excluded. Libraries were prepared by immunoSEQ multiplex PCR; TCRdb keeps only in-frame clonotypes and omits some of them. The sample contains approximately 740,000 clones, 80% to 95% of which appear only once. Sequencing was performed on naive CD8+ T cells sorted from blood. The receptors were sampled from a young man in good health.

The chain has TRBV6-1 and TRBJ2-7, with D perhaps TRBD1 or TRBD2 (5 bases each). Germline CDR1 and CDR2: MNHNS and SASEGT. This CDR3 spans 16 amino acids. V lost 3 bases, J lost 3 bases, and 18 bases lay in between. CDR3 amino acids: CASSERVGTAHYEQYF. CDR3 coding DNA: TGTGCCAGCAGTGAGCGGGTCGGGACGGCCCACTACGAGCAGTACTTC.

This clone was seen a handful of times. The V and J genes are TRBV28 and TRBJ1-5; D perhaps matches TRBD1 (6 bases). The CDR3 runs to 13 residues. Trimming took off 10 bases at V and 3 bases at J, with 13 bases between the two ends. Looked up from germline, CDR1 is MDHEN and CDR2 is SYDVKM. The DNA of the CDR3 is TGTGCCACATACAGGGTAATCAATCAGCCCCAGCATTTT. Encoded protein: CATYRVINQPQHF.

The gene calls are TRBV11-2 and TRBJ2-7, with D tentatively TRBD2 (6 bases). Trimming removed 6 bases at V and 0 bases at J, with 21 bases between. Germline V gives CDR1 SGHAT, CDR2 FQNNGV. This CDR3 is built from 17 residues. Here the CDR3 reads CASRPAPAAGPSYEQYF. The CDR3, as DNA: TGTGCCAGCAGACCAGCCCCGGCAGCGGGTCCCTCCTACGAGCAGTACTTC.

The chain couples TRBV28 to TRBJ2-1; the D is unclear. Germline V gene data show CDR1 as MDHEN and CDR2 as SYDVKM. Trimming removed 6 bases from V and 5 bases from J, with 20 bases in between. CDR3 length: 16 residues. CDR3 protein: CASRGRADQSNNEQFF. CDR3 DNA: TGTGCCAGCAGGGGCCGGGCGGATCAAAGTAACAATGAGCAGTTCTTC.

The gene calls are TRBV29-1 and TRBJ2-7, with TRBD1 matching over 9 bases. The length of the CDR3 is 13 residues. Germline lookup yields CDR1 SQVTM and CDR2 ANQGSEA. J gave up 2 bases and V 7 bases, and 6 bases lay outside the gene matches. CDR3 in amino acids: CSAGDREPYEQYF. The CDR3 region has the DNA TGCAGCGCCGGGGACAGGGAACCCTACGAGCAGTACTTC.

The J gene is TRBJ2-3, the V gene TRBV7-9; 13 positions agree with TRBD2. The germline V gene has CDR1 SEHNR and CDR2 FQNEAQ (reference sequence). The CDR3 spans 15 residues. J lost 11 bases, V lost 5 bases, and 10 bases had no gene match. CDR3 loop: CASSPGLAGARRQYF. The CDR3, as DNA: TGTGCCAGCAGCCCTGGACTAGCGGGGGCCAGGAGGCAGTATTTT.

This sequence joins TRBV4-2 and TRBJ2-7, with TRBD2 as a possible D gene (6 bases). Germline CDR1 and CDR2: LGHNA and YNFKEQ. V shed 1 base and J shed 3 bases, with 13 bases lying between them. The CDR3 runs 15 residues. Here the CDR3 DNA reads TGTGCCAGCAGCCAAGGTGACCTCGGGAGCTACGAGCAGTACTTC. Protein product: CASSQGDLGSYEQYF.

The genes are TRBV28 and TRBJ2-3; D may match TRBD1 or TRBD2 (5 bases each). V lost 5 bases and J lost 2, with 14 bases in between. CDR3 length: 15 amino acids. The germline V gene encodes CDR1 MDHEN and CDR2 SYDVKM. CDR3 coding DNA: TGTGCCAGCAGTGCCAGGGACCCTTTCACAGATACGCAGTATTTT. It yields the protein CASSARDPFTDTQYF.

This clone was seen just once. CDR3 bases: TGCGCCAGCAGCCAGGACAGGGGAGGGGAAAAACTGTTTTTT. Residues: CASSQDRGGEKLFF. This rearrangement joins TRBV5-1 to TRBJ1-4, with 9 bases that match TRBD1. The CDR3 loop spans 14 amino acids. The trim removed 4 bases at V and 8 bases at J, leaving 6 bases unmatched. Germline V CDR1 and CDR2: SGHRS, YFSETQ.

The chain carries TRBV27 and TRBJ2-3; 8 bases are shared with TRBD2. Trimming removed 7 bases from V and 4 bases from J; junction bases left unmatched: 10. Germline lookup yields CDR1 MNHEY and CDR2 SMNVEV (reference sequence). CDR3 length: 15 residues. The CDR3 protein is CASTSYGGLADTQYF. The CDR3 nucleotides are TGTGCCAGCACCTCCTACGGGGGACTAGCAGATACGCAGTATTTT.

Regarding this clone: Additional DNA sequences in this sample encode the identical CDR3. The rearrangement joins TRBV7-9 to TRBJ2-1, with 8 bases identical to TRBD2. The CDR3 totals 14 residues. Germline V gene data show CDR1 as SEHNR and CDR2 as FQNEAQ (reference sequence). The V segment lost 3 bases and the J segment 5 bases; nucleotides outside the gene matches: 3. The CDR3: CASSFGLADNEQFF. CDR3 sequence (DNA): TGTGCCAGCAGCTTCGGACTAGCCGACAATGAGCAGTTCTTC.

V and J are TRBV27 and TRBJ1-5; D not resolved. Trimming cost V 2 bases and J 7 bases, with 12 bases left between them. This CDR3 is 14 amino acids long. Germline V gene data show CDR1 as MNHEY and CDR2 as SMNVEV (reference sequence). CDR3 in amino acids: CASSLIGLDQPQHF. The CDR3 bases are TGTGCCAGCAGTTTAATCGGTTTAGACCAGCCCCAGCATTTT.

This chain uses TRBV19 with TRBJ1-1, with D uncertain. The CDR3 runs 17 residues. V was shortened by 7 bases and J by 0 bases, with 21 bases between the two germline ends. Germline V gene lookup returns CDR1 LNHDA and CDR2 SQIVND (reference sequence). For the CDR3, the DNA is TGTGCCAGTACCGATTTCGGGCGGGATTACATGAACACTGAAGCTTTCTTT. The encoded protein is CASTDFGRDYMNTEAFF.

This clone was seen a single time. The chain employs TRBV6-5 and TRBJ2-5, with D possibly being TRBD1 (6 bases). Per germline, CDR1 MNHEY and CDR2 SVGAGI. This CDR3 comprises 14 residues. V was shortened by 2 bases and J by 5 bases, with 12 bases between the two germline ends. The CDR3 is CASSYGTLAETQYF. The CDR3 DNA follows: TGTGCCAGCAGTTACGGGACATTGGCGGAGACCCAGTACTTC.

The chain uses TRBV2 and TRBJ2-2; 14 bases line up with TRBD2. The trim removed 10 bases at V and 5 bases at J, leaving 3 bases unmatched. The CDR3 sequence is 14 residues long. Germline CDR1 SNHLY, CDR2 FYNNEI. The CDR3 region has the DNA TGTGCCACCCGACTAGCGGGAGGGACCGGGGAGCTGTTTTTT. It encodes CATRLAGGTGELFF. Variable domain in full (rest from reference TRBV2 and TRBJ2-2): EPEVTQTPSHQVTQMGQEVILRCVPISNHLYFYWYRQILGQKVEFLVSFYNNEISEKSEIFDDQFSVERPDGSNFTLKIRSTKLEDSAMYFCATRLAGGTGELFFGEGSRLTVL.

The rearrangement links TRBV4-3 to TRBJ2-7; 12 nucleotides align to TRBD2. The CDR3 contains 15 residues. CDR1 is LGHNA, CDR2 YSLEER, per germline. V gave up 3 bases and J gave up 3 bases; unmatched junction bases: 3. The CDR3 DNA is TGCGCCAGCAGCCATGGGACTAGCGGGTTCTACGAGCAGTACTTC. This sequence encodes CASSHGTSGFYEQYF.

The table lists this clone with a few counts. The CDR3 nucleotides are TGTGCCAGCAGCCCAATCGGAGGGATCGGGGGAGCAATTATTTTCGGGCAGTACTTC. Encoded protein: CASSPIGGIGGAIIFGQYF. The rearrangement links TRBV11-2 to TRBJ2-7; D may be TRBD2 (6 bases). Looked up from germline, CDR1 is SGHAT and CDR2 is FQNNGV. V lost 5 bases and J lost 9, with 35 bases in between. The CDR3 has 19 amino acids. The whole variable domain, filled in from reference TRBV11-2 and TRBJ2-7, reads EAGVAQSPRYKIIEKRQSVAFWCNPISGHATLYWYQQILGQGPKLLIQFQNNGVVDDSQLPKDRFSAERLKGVDSTLKIQPAKLEDSAVYLCASSPIGGIGGAIIFGQYFGPGTRLTVT.

The rearrangement joins TRBV27 to TRBJ2-7; TRBD1 matches at 12 bases. Germline V gives CDR1 MNHEY, CDR2 SMNVEV (reference sequence). The V and J ends lost 6 bases and 9 bases, in that order; junction bases with no gene match: 15. There are 16 residues in the CDR3. The CDR3 protein is CASSHGTGGAGRPQYF. In nucleotides, the CDR3 is TGTGCCAGCAGCCACGGGACAGGGGGCGCTGGTAGGCCGCAGTACTTC.

The genes are TRBV9 and TRBJ1-1; the match to TRBD1 covers 7 bases. Per the germline V gene, CDR1 is SGDLS and CDR2 is YYNGEE. The V segment lost 0 bases and the J segment 4 bases; nucleotides outside the gene matches: 6. The CDR3 is made up of 15 amino acids. This chain's CDR3 is CASSVEWTGLTEAFF. In DNA, the CDR3 is TGTGCCAGCAGCGTAGAGTGGACAGGCCTCACTGAAGCTTTCTTT. The full variable domain, its missing parts supplied by reference TRBV9 and TRBJ1-1, is DSGVTQTPKHLITATGQRVTLRCSPRSGDLSVYWYQQSLDQGLQFLIQYYNGEERAKGNILERFSAQQFPDLHSELNLSSLELGDSALYFCASSVEWTGLTEAFFGQGTRLTVV.

The J gene is TRBJ2-5, the V gene TRBV7-9; D perhaps matches TRBD2 (5 bases). The CDR3 loop spans 15 amino acids. Trimming took 0 bases from V and 1 from J, leaving 9 bases between them. Germline CDR1 SEHNR, CDR2 FQNEAQ (reference sequence). CDR3 amino acids: CASSLATRAQETQYF. The DNA of the CDR3 is TGTGCCAGCAGCTTAGCCACTAGAGCCCAAGAGACCCAGTACTTC.

J is TRBJ2-7 and V is TRBV28, with 8 positions matching TRBD2. After removal of 3 bases from V and 5 bases from J, the junction contained 15 bases not matched to a gene. The CDR3 covers 17 residues. Germline V gene sequence: CDR1 MDHEN, CDR2 SYDVKM. CDR3 residues: CASSFPAQRTSSNEQYF. The CDR3, as DNA: TGTGCCAGCAGTTTTCCCGCCCAACGGACTAGCAGCAACGAGCAGTACTTC.

J is TRBJ2-7 and V is TRBV7-6; D not certain. Germline V lookup: CDR1 SGHVS, CDR2 FNYEAQ. The CDR3 is 15 residues long. Trimming stripped 3 bases from V and 4 bases from J, with 16 bases between. The CDR3 loop reads CASSFRASEWYEQYF. In nucleotides, the CDR3 is TGTGCCAGCAGCTTTCGGGCCAGCGAATGGTACGAGCAGTACTTC.

The rearrangement joins TRBV18 to TRBJ2-3, with 9 nucleotides matching TRBD2. Germline CDR1 reads KGHSH; CDR2 reads LQKENI. V lost 5 bases and J lost 3; bases outside the gene matches: 9. The CDR3 length is 16 residues. The CDR3 DNA reads TGTGCCAGCTCAAACCAGACTAGCGGAACGACAGATACGCAGTATTTT. Its protein is CASSNQTSGTTDTQYF.

The rearrangement joins TRBV7-9 to TRBJ2-3; the match to TRBD2 covers 10 bases. With V trimmed by 5 bases and J by 4 bases, 12 bases remained unmatched. Germline V gene sequence: CDR1 SEHNR, CDR2 FQNEAQ (reference sequence). The CDR3 contains 17 residues. The CDR3 DNA reads TGTGCCAGCAGCCACGGGGTAGCGGGAGGAGAAGCAGATACGCAGTATTTT. Protein sequence: CASSHGVAGGEADTQYF.

The J gene is TRBJ2-7, the V gene TRBV27; the D is unclear. Deletions cut 4 bases from V and 6 bases from J, with 7 bases between. CDR1 and CDR2 from the germline V gene are MNHEY and SMNVEV (reference sequence). The CDR3 runs to 11 residues. The CDR3 DNA reads as TGTGCCAGCAGTTCTCCTAGCGAGCAGTACTTC. It is translated as CASSSPSEQYF.

This chain links TRBV27 with TRBJ2-5; D gene ambiguous. Germline V gene data show CDR1 as MNHEY and CDR2 as SMNVEV (reference sequence). This CDR3 has 12 amino acids. With 5 bases removed from V and 4 bases from J, the gap between germline ends came to 8 bases. DNA for the CDR3: TGTGCCAGCAGTGGAAATGGAGAGACCCAGTACTTC. It specifies CASSGNGETQYF.

The chain is built from TRBV7-6 and TRBJ2-5; D gene ambiguous. The CDR3 runs to 14 residues. Germline V gene lookup returns CDR1 SGHVS and CDR2 FNYEAQ. V shed 1 base and J shed 5 bases, with 11 bases lying between them. Here the CDR3 DNA reads TGTGCCAGCAGCTTAGAGGCCAGTCGGGAGACCCAGTACTTC. Its translation: CASSLEASRETQYF.

The gene calls are TRBV28 and TRBJ2-7; D gene uncertain. The V end was cut by 5 bases, the J end by 0 bases, with 11 bases between. Germline CDR1 is MDHEN and CDR2 is SYDVKM. CDR3 length equals 14 residues. CDR3 sequence (DNA): TGTGCCAGCAGTAGCCGCGATGACTCCTACGAGCAGTACTTC. Its protein is CASSSRDDSYEQYF.